This T cell receptor (beta chain) was retrieved from a study of T cells expressing NK-cell markers. Study background: Each TCR beta repertoire originated in sorted T cells that were CD3+CD56+NKG2C+, CD3+CD56+NKG2C- or CD3+CD56-NKG2C+. There were seven HCMV-seropositive donors and one seronegative donor among the eight sequenced. The study, taken as a whole, reports: The contribution of dominant NKG2C+ clonotypes to CD8+ T cells in a handful of donors was about 1.0-7.5%.

Turning to this clonotype: The antigen is undetermined.

This CDR3 comprises 12 residues. Germline CDR1 reads LGHNA; CDR2 reads YNFKEQ. The authors made TCR beta cDNA libraries by 5'RACE template switching. This switching added a universal primer site and UMIs. TCRdb re-called the 5' RACE reads; one entry per CDR3 protein, DNA not given. The sample has about 550,000 distinct CDR3 sequences. The TCR sequence derives from a man between 18 and 29 years old in good health. The chain links TRBV4-2 to TRBJ2-7. Sequencing was carried out using blood T cells: a sorted CD56 or NKG2C T cell subset, CD4+ or CD8+ T cells, or bulk PBMC T cells (not recorded which). The CDR3 region is CASSQATGLQYF.